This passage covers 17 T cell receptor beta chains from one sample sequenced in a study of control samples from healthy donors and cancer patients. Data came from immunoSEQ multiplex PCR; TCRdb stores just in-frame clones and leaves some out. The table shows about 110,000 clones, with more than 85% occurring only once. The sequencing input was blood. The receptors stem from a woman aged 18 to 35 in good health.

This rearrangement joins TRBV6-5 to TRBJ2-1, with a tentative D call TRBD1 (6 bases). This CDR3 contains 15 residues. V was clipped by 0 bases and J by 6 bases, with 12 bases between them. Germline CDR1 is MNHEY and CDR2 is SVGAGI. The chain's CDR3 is CASSYSESGVNEQFF. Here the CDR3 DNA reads TGTGCCAGCAGTTACTCAGAGTCAGGGGTCAATGAGCAGTTCTTC.

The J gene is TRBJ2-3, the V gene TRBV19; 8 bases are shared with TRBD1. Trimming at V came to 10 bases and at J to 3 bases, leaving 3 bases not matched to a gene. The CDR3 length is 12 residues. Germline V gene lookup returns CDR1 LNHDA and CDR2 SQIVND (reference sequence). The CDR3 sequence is CATTGDTDTQYF. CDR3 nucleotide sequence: TGTGCCACGACAGGGGATACAGATACGCAGTATTTT.

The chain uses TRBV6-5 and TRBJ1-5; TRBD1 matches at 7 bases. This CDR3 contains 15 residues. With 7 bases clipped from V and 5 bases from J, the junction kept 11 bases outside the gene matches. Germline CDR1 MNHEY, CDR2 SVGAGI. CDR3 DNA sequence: TGTGCCAGCACCGCCACGTCGGGACAGTATCAGCCCCAGCATTTT. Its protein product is CASTATSGQYQPQHF.

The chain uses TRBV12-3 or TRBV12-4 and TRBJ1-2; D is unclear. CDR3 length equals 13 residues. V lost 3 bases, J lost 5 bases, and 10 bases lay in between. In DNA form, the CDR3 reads TGTGCCAGCAGTTTGGAGGGAAGATATGGCTACACCTTC. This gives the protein CASSLEGRYGYTF.

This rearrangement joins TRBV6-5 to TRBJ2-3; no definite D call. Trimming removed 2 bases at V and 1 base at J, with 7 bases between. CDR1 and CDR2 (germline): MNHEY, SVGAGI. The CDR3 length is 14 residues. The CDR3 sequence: CASSYTRGTDTQYF. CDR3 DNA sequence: TGTGCCAGCAGTTACACCCGCGGCACAGATACGCAGTATTTT.

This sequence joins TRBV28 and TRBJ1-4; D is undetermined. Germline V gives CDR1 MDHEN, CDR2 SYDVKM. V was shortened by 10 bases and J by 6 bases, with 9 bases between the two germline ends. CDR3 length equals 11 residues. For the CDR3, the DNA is TGTGCCACCGGACCTTATGAAAAACTGTTTTTT. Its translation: CATGPYEKLFF.

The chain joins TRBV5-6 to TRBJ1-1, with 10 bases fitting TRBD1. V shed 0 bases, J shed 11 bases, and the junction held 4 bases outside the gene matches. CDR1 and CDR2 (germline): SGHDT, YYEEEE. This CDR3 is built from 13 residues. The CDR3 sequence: CASSLGQGARAFF. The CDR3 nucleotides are TGTGCCAGCAGCTTGGGACAGGGGGCGCGGGCTTTCTTT.

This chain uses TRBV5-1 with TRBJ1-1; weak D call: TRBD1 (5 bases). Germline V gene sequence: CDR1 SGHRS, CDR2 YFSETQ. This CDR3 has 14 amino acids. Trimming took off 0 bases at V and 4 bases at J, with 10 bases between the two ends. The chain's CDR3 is CASSLDWTRTEAFF. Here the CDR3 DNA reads TGCGCCAGCAGCTTGGACTGGACACGCACTGAAGCTTTCTTT.

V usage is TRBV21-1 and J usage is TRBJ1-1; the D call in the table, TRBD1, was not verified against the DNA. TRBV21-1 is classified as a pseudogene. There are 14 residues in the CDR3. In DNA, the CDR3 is TGTGCCAGCAGCAAAAGGCAGGGGAACACTGAAGCTTTCTTT. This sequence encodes CASSKRQGNTEAFF.

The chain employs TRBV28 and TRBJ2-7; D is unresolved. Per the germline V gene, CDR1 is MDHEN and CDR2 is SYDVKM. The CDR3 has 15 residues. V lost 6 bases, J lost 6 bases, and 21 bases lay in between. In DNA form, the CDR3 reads TGTGCCAGCAGCACAGACTTTAGTCAGGCCCGCGAGCAGTACTTC. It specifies CASSTDFSQAREQYF. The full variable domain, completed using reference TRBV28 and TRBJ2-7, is DVKVTQSSRYLVKRTGEKVFLECVQDMDHENMFWYRQDPGLGLRLIYFSYDVKMKEKGDIPEGYSVSREKKERFSLILESASTNQTSMYLCASSTDFSQAREQYFGPGTRLTVT.

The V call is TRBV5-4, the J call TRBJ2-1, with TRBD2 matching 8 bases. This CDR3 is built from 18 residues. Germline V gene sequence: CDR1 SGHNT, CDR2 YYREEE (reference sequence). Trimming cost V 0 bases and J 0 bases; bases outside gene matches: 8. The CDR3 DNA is TGTGCCAGCAGCTTGGCTTGGACTAGCAGAAGCTCCTACAATGAGCAGTTCTTC. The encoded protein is CASSLAWTSRSSYNEQFF.

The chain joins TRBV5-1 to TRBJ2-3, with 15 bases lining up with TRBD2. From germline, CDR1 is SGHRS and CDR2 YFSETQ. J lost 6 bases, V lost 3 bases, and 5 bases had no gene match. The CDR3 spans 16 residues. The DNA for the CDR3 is TGCGCCAGCAGCTCGGGACTAGCGGGAGGAAAGGATACGCAGTATTTT. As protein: CASSSGLAGGKDTQYF.

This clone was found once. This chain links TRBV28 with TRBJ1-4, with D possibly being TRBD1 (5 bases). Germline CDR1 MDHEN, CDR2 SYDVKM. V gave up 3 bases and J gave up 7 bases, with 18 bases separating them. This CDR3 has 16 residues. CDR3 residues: CASSLVGFGGGEKLFF. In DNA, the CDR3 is TGTGCCAGCAGTTTGGTCGGCTTCGGGGGAGGTGAAAAACTGTTTTTT.

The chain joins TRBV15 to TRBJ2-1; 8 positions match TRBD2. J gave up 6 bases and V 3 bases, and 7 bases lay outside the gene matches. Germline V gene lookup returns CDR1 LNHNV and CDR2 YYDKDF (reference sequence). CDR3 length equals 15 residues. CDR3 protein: CATSSGLAIANEQFF. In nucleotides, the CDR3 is TGTGCCACCAGCAGCGGACTAGCCATCGCCAATGAGCAGTTCTTC.

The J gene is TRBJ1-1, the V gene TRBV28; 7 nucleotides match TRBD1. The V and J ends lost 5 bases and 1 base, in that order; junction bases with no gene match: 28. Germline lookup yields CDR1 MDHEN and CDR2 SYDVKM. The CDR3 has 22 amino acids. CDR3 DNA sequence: TGTGCCAGCAGTCTTTGCGTTCCGGGACAGCCCCGTCCGGCATCCGGGAACACTGAAGCTTTCTTT. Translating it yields CASSLCVPGQPRPASGNTEAFF.

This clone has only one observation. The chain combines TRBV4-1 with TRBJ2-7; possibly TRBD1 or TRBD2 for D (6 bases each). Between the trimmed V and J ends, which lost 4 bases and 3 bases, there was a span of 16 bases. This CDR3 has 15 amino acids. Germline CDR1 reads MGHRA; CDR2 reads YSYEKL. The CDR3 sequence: CASSRKGGEVYEQYF. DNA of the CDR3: TGCGCCAGCAGCCGAAAGGGGGGAGAAGTCTACGAGCAGTACTTC.

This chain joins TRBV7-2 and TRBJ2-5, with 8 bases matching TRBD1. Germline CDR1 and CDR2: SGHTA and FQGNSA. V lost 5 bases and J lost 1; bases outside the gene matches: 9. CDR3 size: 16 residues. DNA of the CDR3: TGTGCCAGCAGCCCCCAAGGGACAGGCACCCAAGAGACCCAGTACTTC. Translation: CASSPQGTGTQETQYF.